This T cell receptor beta chain was identified in a study of spatial heterogeneity in lung cancer. About the study: The library had UMIs, and each TCR and UMI pair averaged more than ten raw reads.

MiXCR was run by TCRdb on the 5' RACE reads, yielding one entry per CDR3 protein. The sample yields roughly 3,500 distinct CDR3 sequences, roughly 3.5% seen once. The CDR3 consists of 15 residues. The V gene's germline CDR1 is SGHRS and CDR2 YFSETQ. V was trimmed by 0 bases and J by 7 bases, leaving 11 bases between them. This clonotype ranks as medium-sized (0.01 to 0.1%). This beta chain is an off-target read within a library intended for alpha chains, so its frequency means little. Time point: sample taken at primary tumor resection. Unsorted whole RNA from tumor, nontumor lung or frozen PBMC underwent sequencing.

The clonotype was recovered from a human donor with early-stage non-small cell lung cancer. This specimen consisted of lung tissue, obtained at surgery. The J gene is TRBJ1-6, the V gene TRBV5-1, with D possibly being TRBD1 (5 bases). In nucleotides, the CDR3 is TGCGCCAGCAGCTTGGACGGGGCGGGAAATTCACCCCTCCACTTT. Its protein is CASSLDGAGNSPLHF.